This TCR beta chain was captured by sequencing in a study of ipilimumab plus nivolumab after autologous stem cell transplantation. Looking at the study overall: Typical patient got roughly five ipilimumab doses and seven to nine nivolumab doses (median). The myeloma group: high-risk transplant-naive, or relapse within 3 years after first autologous transplant.

This CDR3 has 15 amino acids. Germline loops: CDR1 SNHLY, CDR2 FYNNEI. Trimming cost V 6 bases and J 4 bases; bases outside gene matches: 9. The repertoire was sequenced with immunoSEQ multiplex PCR; TCRdb's copy has only in-frame clones and lacks some. This repertoire shows roughly 40,000 clones, about 91% found once; its top ten account for 0.9%. Overall study results and limits: TCR repertoire, Treg phenotype and gut microbiota reportedly support more study of this approach.

With regard to this clone: The antigen remains unidentified.

V usage is TRBV2 and J usage is TRBJ2-1; TRBD1 matches 7 bases. This material consisted of PBMCs, taken in a trial of ipilimumab plus nivolumab as post-transplant consolidation. This sequence was found in a male donor with multiple myeloma. The CDR3 coding sequence is TGTGCCAGCAGGCTCCAGGGGACAGTGTACAATGAGCAGTTCTTC. Protein sequence: CASRLQGTVYNEQFF.